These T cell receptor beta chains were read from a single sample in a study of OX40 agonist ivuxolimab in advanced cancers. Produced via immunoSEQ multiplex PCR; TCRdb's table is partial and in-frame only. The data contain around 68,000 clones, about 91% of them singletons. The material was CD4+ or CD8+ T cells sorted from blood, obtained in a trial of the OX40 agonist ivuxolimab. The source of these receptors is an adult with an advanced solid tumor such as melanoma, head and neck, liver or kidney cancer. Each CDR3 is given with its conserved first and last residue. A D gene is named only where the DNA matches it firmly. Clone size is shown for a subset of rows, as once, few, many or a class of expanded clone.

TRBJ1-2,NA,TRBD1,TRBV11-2,TGTGCCAGCAGCCCGCCGACAGGGGGCGCATATGGCTACACCTTC,CASSPPTGGAYGYTF
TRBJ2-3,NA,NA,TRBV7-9,TGTGCCAGCAGCTTAGCGACCGGTAGCACAGATACGCAGTATTTT,CASSLATGSTDTQYF
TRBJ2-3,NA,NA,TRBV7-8,TGTGCCAGCAGCTCCCGAGGAAGATCAGATACGCAGTATTTT,CASSSRGRSDTQYF
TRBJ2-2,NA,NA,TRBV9,TGTGCCAGCAGCATCGGACCGGTGGGGGAGCTGTTTTTT,CASSIGPVGELFF
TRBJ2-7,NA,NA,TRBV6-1,TGTGCCAGCAGTGAAGCAAGGCAGGACGGGCAGTACTTC,CASSEARQDGQYF
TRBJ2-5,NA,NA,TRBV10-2,TGCGCCAGCAGTGCTGCTAGCGTTATACAAGAGACCCAGTACTTC,CASSAASVIQETQYF
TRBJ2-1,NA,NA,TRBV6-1,TGTGCCAGCAGTGCGGGACCAGGGGCCTACAATGAGCAGTTCTTC,CASSAGPGAYNEQFF
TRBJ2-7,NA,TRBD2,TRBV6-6,TGTGCCAGCAAACGGGGAGGGCTCCCCTACGAGCAGTACTTC,CASKRGGLPYEQYF
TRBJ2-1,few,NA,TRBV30,TGTGCCTGGAGTGATGCAGGCTCCTACAATGAGCAGTTCTTC,CAWSDAGSYNEQFF
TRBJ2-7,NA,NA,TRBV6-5,TGTGCCAGCAGTTACCGCGGGGCAGGGATCCCCTACGAGCAGTACTTC,CASSYRGAGIPYEQYF
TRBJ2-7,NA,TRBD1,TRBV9,TGTGCCAGCAGCACGGGCGGGACAGGGGTCCACGAGCAGTACTTC,CASSTGGTGVHEQYF
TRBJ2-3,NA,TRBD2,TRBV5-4,TGTGCCAGCAGCCGGCGGGAGGGCCCCACAGATACGCAGTATTTT,CASSRREGPTDTQYF
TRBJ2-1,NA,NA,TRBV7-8,TGTGCCAGCAGCTTAGAGAGGGGGAGCTACAATGAGCAGTTCTTC,CASSLERGSYNEQFF
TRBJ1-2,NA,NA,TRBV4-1,TGCGCCAGCAGCCAAGTACAAAGAATAAACTATGGCTACACCTTC,CASSQVQRINYGYTF
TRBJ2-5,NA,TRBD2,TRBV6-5,TGTGCCAGCACCACGGGGGGGCGAGAGACCCAGTACTTC,CASTTGGRETQYF
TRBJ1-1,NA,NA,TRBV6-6,TGTGCCAGCAGTTACCGAGGGCTGGGGACTGAAGCTTTCTTT,CASSYRGLGTEAFF
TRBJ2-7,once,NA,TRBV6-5,TGTGCCAGCAGCCGCGGGACGCCAGGATCCGAGCAGTACTTC,CASSRGTPGSEQYF
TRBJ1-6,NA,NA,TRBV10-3,TGTGCCATCCGGGGAGGAATTGGCAATTCACCCCTCCACTTT,CAIRGGIGNSPLHF
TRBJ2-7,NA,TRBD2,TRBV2,TGTGCCAGCAGTGAAGCGCTTCAGGTGCCGGGACTAACCTACGAGCAGTACTTC,CASSEALQVPGLTYEQYF
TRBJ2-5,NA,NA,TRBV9,TGTGCCAGCAGCGCCCGTGGCGGAGAAGAGACCCAGTACTTC,CASSARGGEETQYF
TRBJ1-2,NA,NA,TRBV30,TGTGCCTGGAGTGTATCCGGGAAATACACCTTC,CAWSVSGKYTF
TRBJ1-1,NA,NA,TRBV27,TGTGCCAGCAGTTCCCGGAACACTGAAGCTTTCTTT,CASSSRNTEAFF
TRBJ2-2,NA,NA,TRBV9,TGTGCCAGCAGCGTACAGGCAAACACCGGGGAGCTGTTTTTT,CASSVQANTGELFF
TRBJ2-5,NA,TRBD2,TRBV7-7,TGTGCTAGCAGCTCCACTAGCGGGAGGGCAGAGGCCCAGTACTTC,CASSSTSGRAEAQYF
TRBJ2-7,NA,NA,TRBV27,TGTGCCAGCGGGGATTACCAGGGCTACGAGCAGTACTTC,CASGDYQGYEQYF
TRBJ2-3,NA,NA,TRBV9,TGTGCCAGCAGCGTAGTCGGAGATACGCAGTATTTT,CASSVVGDTQYF
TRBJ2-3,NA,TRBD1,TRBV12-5,TGTGCTAGTGGTTTGGTAAGAGGGGGCGCACCAGATACGCAGTATTTT,CASGLVRGGAPDTQYF
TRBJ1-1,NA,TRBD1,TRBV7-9,TGTGCCAGCAGCCCCTCGGGACAGGGGACCAAAGCTTTCTTT,CASSPSGQGTKAFF
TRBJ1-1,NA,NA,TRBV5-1,TGCGCCAGCAGCTTGCTGAACACTGAAGCTTTCTTT,CASSLLNTEAFF
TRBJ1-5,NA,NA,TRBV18,TGTGCCAGCTCACCAGGGATACAGGGCAATCAGCCCCAGCATTTT,CASSPGIQGNQPQHF
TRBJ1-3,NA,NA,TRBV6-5,TGTGCCAGCAGTTACGCAGCAGGACGATCTGGAAACACCATATATTTT,CASSYAAGRSGNTIYF
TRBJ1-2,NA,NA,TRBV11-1,TGTGCCAGCAGCTTAGATGGCACAGGGACTCCTTATGATGGCTACACCTTC,CASSLDGTGTPYDGYTF
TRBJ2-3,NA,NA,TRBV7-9,TGTGCCAGCACCCCGGTCGGCTCTAGCACAGATACGCAGTATTTT,CASTPVGSSTDTQYF
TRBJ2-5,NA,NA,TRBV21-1,TGTGCCAGCAAAACCACAGGCTTACAAGAGACCCAGTACTTC,CASKTTGLQETQYF
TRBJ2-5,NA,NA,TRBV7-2,TGTGCCAGCAGTTTAGGGGGAAGGGAGACCCAGTACTTC,CASSLGGRETQYF
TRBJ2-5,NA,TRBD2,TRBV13,TGTGCCAGCAGCCCCTATCTAGCGGGAGGGCCAGTTGAGACCCAGTACTTC,CASSPYLAGGPVETQYF
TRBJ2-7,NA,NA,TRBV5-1,TGCGCCAGCAGCCAAAGGGGTGACGGCTACGAGCAGTACTTC,CASSQRGDGYEQYF